This T cell receptor beta chain comes out of a study of cytomegalovirus exposure and HLA in healthy donors. Notes on the study in general: Most of the TCR beta V segments (in an earlier analysis) were productive either about 87% or about 30% of the time. A later examination showed that TCR association rates differed by HLA locus, with DRB1 most and HLA-C fewest. The availability of immune exposure information extended only to CMV serostatus.

The CDR3 is made up of 14 amino acids. CDR1 is KGHSH and CDR2 is LQKENI in the germline V gene. V lost 6 bases to trimming and J lost 3 bases, with 14 bases between them. Details on this clone: What it binds is unknown.

The PCR contained 60 Vbeta and 13 Jbeta primers. Sequenced by immunoSEQ multiplex PCR; TCRdb stores in-frame clones only, minus some. The table has about 160,000 clones, around 74% seen once. The chain has TRBV18 and TRBJ1-1, with D tentatively TRBD1 (6 bases). Material: PBMCs. This clonotype was obtained from a woman in her thirties in good health and CMV-seronegative. CDR3 region: CASSPTGSDTEAFF. The CDR3, as DNA: TGTGCCAGCTCGCCGACAGGTTCTGACACTGAAGCTTTCTTT.